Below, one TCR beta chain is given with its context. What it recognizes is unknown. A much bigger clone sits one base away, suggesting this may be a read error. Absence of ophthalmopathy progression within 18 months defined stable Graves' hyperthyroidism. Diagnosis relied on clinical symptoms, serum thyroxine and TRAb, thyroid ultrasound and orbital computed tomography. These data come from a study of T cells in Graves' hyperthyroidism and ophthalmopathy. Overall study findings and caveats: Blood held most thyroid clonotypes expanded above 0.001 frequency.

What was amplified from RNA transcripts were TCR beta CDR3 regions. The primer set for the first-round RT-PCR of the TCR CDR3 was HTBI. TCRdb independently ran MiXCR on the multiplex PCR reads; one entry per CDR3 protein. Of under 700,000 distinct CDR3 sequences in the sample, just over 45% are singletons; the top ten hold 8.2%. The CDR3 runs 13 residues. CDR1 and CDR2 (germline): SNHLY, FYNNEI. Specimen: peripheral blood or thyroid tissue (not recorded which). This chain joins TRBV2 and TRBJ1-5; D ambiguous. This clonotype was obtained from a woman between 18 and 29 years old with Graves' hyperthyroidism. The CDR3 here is CASSRSGDQSQHF. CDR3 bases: TGTGCCAGCAGTAGATCTGGGGATCAGTCCCAGCATTTT.